This T cell receptor (beta chain) came from a study of CD8+CD57+ T cells in acquired aplastic anemia. About the research overall: Sorted CD4+ and CD8+ cell DNA averaged roughly 3.2 ug.

This clonotype was observed at least ten times. Patients selected for sequencing had displayed CD8+CD57+ cell expansion by flow cytometry. V shed 5 bases and J shed 9 bases, with 23 bases lying between them. The germline gives CDR1 SNHLY, CDR2 FYNNEI. This CDR3 region has 16 residues. Genomic DNA served as template for TCR beta VDJ and CDR3 profiling. TCRdb reprocessed the reads with MiXCR, giving one entry per CDR3 protein. The table lists approximately 190,000 distinct CDR3 sequences, around 45% of them singletons. The TCR originated in a human donor with aplastic anemia. The chain employs TRBV2 and TRBJ2-1, with D possibly TRBD2 on 6 matching bases. The sample was sorted CD4+, CD8+, or CD8+CD57+ T cells (not recorded which) from PBMCs. The CDR3 DNA is TGTGCCAGCAGTTACGCGGAGTGGGGCGGGATTGGTGAGCAGTTCTTC. Its protein is CASSYAEWGGIGEQFF.